A single sample is the source of the 32 T cell receptor beta chains below, sequenced in a study of OX40 agonist ivuxolimab in advanced cancers. The library was built by means of the immunoSEQ multiplex PCR assay. TCRdb re-hosts the immuneACCESS table, in-frame sequences only. Its copies lack some clones; in the studies checked, an unresolved V gene accounts for under half of them, and the cause for the rest is not known. The sample includes roughly 50,000 clones, with approximately 90% observed a single time. The ten most abundant clones make up about 12% of the sample. The sequencing here drew on CD4+ or CD8+ T cells sorted from blood, taken in a trial of the OX40 agonist ivuxolimab. The receptors come from an adult with an advanced solid tumor such as melanoma, head and neck, liver or kidney cancer.

The chain employs TRBV11-2 and TRBJ2-6; D is uncertain. Germline lookup yields CDR1 SGHAT and CDR2 FQNNGV. The V gene lost 6 bases and the J gene lost 1 base, with 10 bases spanning the gap. The CDR3 sequence is 15 residues long. The CDR3 is CASRKRESGANVLTF. In DNA form, the CDR3 reads TGTGCCAGCAGGAAAAGGGAATCTGGGGCCAACGTCCTGACTTTC.

The chain employs TRBV5-1 and TRBJ2-7; 8 positions match TRBD2. J was trimmed by 3 bases and V by 4 bases; bases with no gene match: 9. The CDR3 is made up of 15 amino acids. CDR1 SGHRS and CDR2 YFSETQ come from the germline V gene. In DNA form, the CDR3 reads TGCGCCAGCAGCCCGTTACTAGCGGTCAACTACGAGCAGTACTTC. Residues: CASSPLLAVNYEQYF.

V gene TRBV5-1 combines with J gene TRBJ2-1, with 7 bases matching TRBD2. The V and J ends lost 7 bases and 5 bases, in that order; junction bases with no gene match: 9. CDR1 is SGHRS, CDR2 YFSETQ, per germline. This CDR3 region has 14 residues. CDR3 loop: CASGETGGHNEQFF. The DNA for the CDR3 is TGCGCCAGCGGTGAGACGGGAGGACACAATGAGCAGTTCTTC.

This clone was detected once. The J gene is TRBJ2-1, the V gene TRBV11-2, with unresolved D. Germline V gene lookup returns CDR1 SGHAT and CDR2 FQNNGV. V was cut by 3 bases and J by 4 bases, with 10 bases left in between. CDR3 length: 14 residues. CDR3 in DNA: TGTGCCAGCAGCTTGCAACTATATTACAATGAGCAGTTCTTC. It translates to CASSLQLYYNEQFF.

The chain joins TRBV28 to TRBJ2-3; TRBD2 agrees at 7 bases. The junction had 8 bases not matched to a gene; V was cut back by 6 bases and J by 2 bases. The CDR3 has 15 amino acids. CDR1 is MDHEN and CDR2 is SYDVKM in the germline V gene. The CDR3 region has the DNA TGTGCCAGCAGGGAGACTAGCCTAATCACAGATACGCAGTATTTT. Translated, it gives CASRETSLITDTQYF.

This chain uses TRBV19 with TRBJ2-7; 9 bases line up with TRBD1. The junction had 6 bases not matched to a gene; V was cut back by 5 bases and J by 4 bases. Germline CDR1 is LNHDA and CDR2 is SQIVND (reference sequence). CDR3 length: 14 residues. The CDR3 protein is CASSPWDREYEQYF. In DNA, the CDR3 is TGTGCCAGTAGTCCCTGGGACAGGGAATACGAGCAGTACTTC.

The chain recombines TRBV5-1 with TRBJ2-1, with D perhaps being TRBD1 or TRBD2 (5 bases each). Trimming stripped 4 bases from V and 9 bases from J, with 14 bases between. The length of the CDR3 is 13 residues. The germline V gene encodes CDR1 SGHRS and CDR2 YFSETQ. The CDR3 DNA is TGCGCCAGCAGCCGGAGTGAGGGGACTGAGCAGTTCTTC. Translated, it gives CASSRSEGTEQFF.

The chain carries TRBV11-2 and TRBJ2-1; D not certain. Germline CDR1 is SGHAT and CDR2 is FQNNGV. V was shortened by 0 bases and J by 2 bases, with 5 bases between the two germline ends. This CDR3 comprises 14 residues. The CDR3 sequence is CASSLESAYNEQFF. The CDR3 DNA follows: TGTGCCAGCAGCTTAGAATCAGCCTACAATGAGCAGTTCTTC.

This clone was observed a handful of times. The CDR3 nucleotides read TGTGCCAGCAGGAAGGACACTAGCTCCTACGAGCAGTACTTC. It is translated as CASRKDTSSYEQYF. The chain couples TRBV2 to TRBJ2-7; D possibly uses TRBD1 or TRBD2 (5 bases each). Per the germline V gene, CDR1 is SNHLY and CDR2 is FYNNEI. The CDR3 has 14 amino acids. Trimming left V 6 bases short and J 0 bases short, with 12 bases between.

The gene calls are TRBV11-2 and TRBJ1-1, with D perhaps matching TRBD1 (6 bases). Trimming left V 6 bases short and J 7 bases short, with 21 bases between. The CDR3 runs 15 residues. CDR1 is SGHAT, CDR2 FQNNGV, per germline. The CDR3, as DNA: TGTGCCAGCAGGCTAACAGGGTCCCCACGGGGTGAAGCTTTCTTT. Translating gives CASRLTGSPRGEAFF.

The chain carries TRBV9 and TRBJ1-6; 10 bases fit TRBD1. The length of the CDR3 is 15 residues. Germline V gene data show CDR1 as SGDLS and CDR2 as YYNGEE. Trimming cost V 4 bases and J 9 bases; bases outside gene matches: 7. DNA of the CDR3: TGTGCCAGCAGCCAGAGGACAGGGGGTGGTTCACCCCTCCACTTT. Amino acids: CASSQRTGGGSPLHF.

The genes are TRBV11-2 and TRBJ2-3; D call uncertain. CDR3 size: 15 residues. Germline CDR1 is SGHAT and CDR2 is FQNNGV. V lost 3 bases to trimming and J lost 0 bases, with 10 bases between them. CDR3 sequence reads: CASSFLGLSTDTQYF. In DNA form, the CDR3 reads TGTGCCAGCAGCTTTTTAGGGCTTAGCACAGATACGCAGTATTTT.

CDR3 loop: CAISEGQMASQYF. The CDR3 DNA reads TGTGCCATCAGTGAAGGGCAAATGGCATCCCAGTACTTC. The chain couples TRBV10-3 to TRBJ2-7; D uncertain. This CDR3 region has 13 residues. Germline V gene lookup returns CDR1 ENHRY and CDR2 SYGVKD. V was trimmed by 3 bases and J by 10 bases, leaving 16 bases between them.

The rearrangement uses TRBV7-9 and TRBJ2-3; D is undetermined. Germline V gene sequence: CDR1 SEHNR, CDR2 FQNEAQ (reference sequence). Trimming stripped 5 bases from V and 4 bases from J, with 7 bases between. The CDR3 has 12 residues. CDR3: CASSLIPDTQYF. CDR3 DNA: TGTGCCAGCAGCCTCATCCCAGATACGCAGTATTTT.

The rearrangement uses TRBV2 and TRBJ2-7, with TRBD1 identical over 7 bases. V lost 6 bases and J lost 3; bases outside the gene matches: 11. Germline CDR1 reads SNHLY; CDR2 reads FYNNEI. There are 15 residues in the CDR3. For the CDR3, the DNA is TGTGCCAGCAGCGAGACAGGGTTCCAAGTCTACGAGCAGTACTTC. Its protein product is CASSETGFQVYEQYF.

The rearrangement uses TRBV10-1 and TRBJ2-3; 11 bases match TRBD2. The CDR3 consists of 15 residues. CDR1 and CDR2 (germline): WNHNN, SYGVQD (reference sequence). V gave up 5 bases and J gave up 2 bases; unmatched junction bases: 3. The DNA of the CDR3 is TGCGCCAGCAGTACTAGCGGGGGTTCCACAGATACGCAGTATTTT. Protein: CASSTSGGSTDTQYF.

The chain is built from TRBV15 and TRBJ1-1, with D perhaps matching TRBD1 (5 bases). The CDR3 is 15 amino acids. Germline-derived CDR1 and CDR2 are LNHNV and YYDKDF (reference sequence). Trimming left V 0 bases short and J 1 base short, with 9 bases between. CDR3 in DNA: TGTGCCACCAGCAGAGATAGGGGAGGGAACACTGAAGCTTTCTTT. Translated, it gives CATSRDRGGNTEAFF.

The chain employs TRBV18 and TRBJ1-5; tentatively, D is TRBD1 (6 bases). The germline CDR1 and CDR2 sequences are KGHSH and LQKENI. CDR3 size: 15 residues. Trimming cost V 3 bases and J 5 bases, with 14 bases left between them. The CDR3 region is CASSPGVGGHQPQHF. The CDR3 DNA reads as TGTGCCAGCTCACCGGGGGTGGGGGGGCATCAGCCCCAGCATTTT.

V usage is TRBV5-1 and J usage is TRBJ1-2, with TRBD1 identical over 7 bases. The CDR3 is 13 amino acids. Per germline, CDR1 SGHRS and CDR2 YFSETQ. V shed 3 bases and J 4 bases; nucleotides not matched to a gene: 3. Here the CDR3 DNA reads TGCGCCAGCAGCTCCAGGGGGGCCTATGGCTACACCTTC. Protein product: CASSSRGAYGYTF.

The table lists this clone with a count of one. The V gene is TRBV10-3, the J gene TRBJ1-2; TRBD1 agrees at 8 bases. V trimming: 6 bases; J trimming: 7 bases; junction bases outside the gene matches: 16. Germline V gene lookup returns CDR1 ENHRY and CDR2 SYGVKD. The CDR3 spans 16 residues. CDR3 bases: TGTGCCATCAGGTCTACGCAGACAGGGGCGTCCAGTGGCTACACCTTC. Its translation is CAIRSTQTGASSGYTF.

The CDR3, as DNA: TGTGCCAGCTCCATTCAATCCGGGACGGGAGAGGGCTATGGCTACACCTTC. Protein sequence: CASSIQSGTGEGYGYTF. J is TRBJ1-2 and V is TRBV18; TRBD1 is a possible D gene (5 bases). V was shortened by 6 bases and J by 4 bases, with 24 bases between the two germline ends. Per the germline V gene, CDR1 is KGHSH and CDR2 is LQKENI. The CDR3 length is 17 residues. Complete variable domain (other parts from reference TRBV18 and TRBJ1-2): NAGVMQNPRHLVRRRGQEARLRCSPMKGHSHVYWYRQLPEEGLKFMVYLQKENIIDESGMPKERFSAEFPKEGPSILRIQQVVRGDSAAYFCASSIQSGTGEGYGYTFGSGTRLTVV.

This rearrangement joins TRBV7-6 to TRBJ2-7, with D tentatively TRBD1 (5 bases). V lost 0 bases and J 3 bases, leaving 9 bases between the germline ends. Germline V lookup: CDR1 SGHVS, CDR2 FNYEAQ. CDR3 length: 14 residues. This chain's CDR3 is CASSLALTDYEQYF. The CDR3 DNA follows: TGTGCCAGCAGCTTAGCCCTGACAGACTACGAGCAGTACTTC.

This rearrangement joins TRBV19 to TRBJ2-4; tentative D call: TRBD2 (5 bases). V was pared by 3 bases and J by 1 base, with 13 bases between. The germline CDR1 and CDR2 sequences are LNHDA and SQIVND (reference sequence). The CDR3 length is 16 residues. CDR3 sequence (DNA): TGTGCCAGTAGTATCAGCGGTGGATCGGCCAAAAACATTCAGTACTTC. It codes for CASSISGGSAKNIQYF.

The chain is built from TRBV6-6 and TRBJ2-5; the D gene is possibly TRBD2 (5 bases). V was pared by 5 bases and J by 3 bases, with 10 bases between. Per the germline V gene, CDR1 is MNHNY and CDR2 is SVGAGI (reference sequence). The CDR3 sequence is 13 residues long. CDR3 in DNA: TGTGCCAGCAGTCCCTCCGGGGAAGAGACCCAGTACTTC. Its translation: CASSPSGEETQYF.

The chain uses TRBV10-2 and TRBJ2-7; possibly TRBD2 for D (5 bases). The V gene's germline CDR1 is WSHSY and CDR2 SAAADI. V dropped 7 bases and J dropped 1 base, with 11 bases sitting between them. There are 13 residues in the CDR3. CDR3 bases: TGCGCCAGCATAGGAACTAGATCCTACGAGCAGTACTTC. Protein sequence: CASIGTRSYEQYF.

V gene TRBV7-2 combines with J gene TRBJ2-7; D is uncertain. CDR1 is SGHTA and CDR2 is FQGNSA in the germline V gene. The length of the CDR3 is 10 residues. Trimming stripped 3 bases from V and 3 bases from J, with 0 bases between. CDR3 protein: CASSFYEQYF. The DNA of the CDR3 is TGTGCCAGCAGCTTCTACGAGCAGTACTTC.

Points on this clone: Other DNA sequences in the same sample also yield this CDR3. The chain has TRBV9 and TRBJ2-3, with unresolved D. Germline lookup yields CDR1 SGDLS and CDR2 YYNGEE. This CDR3 comprises 12 residues. Trimming removed 0 bases from V and 3 bases from J, with 2 bases in between. CDR3 DNA sequence: TGTGCCAGCAGCGTAGGGACAGATACGCAGTATTTT. Residues: CASSVGTDTQYF.

The J gene is TRBJ2-1, the V gene TRBV5-1; D gene uncertain. Trimming pared 3 bases from V and 0 bases from J, leaving 16 bases between. Germline V gene data show CDR1 as SGHRS and CDR2 as YFSETQ. The CDR3 has 17 amino acids. Here the CDR3 DNA reads TGCGCCAGCAGCTCGCAACTCGGCGCGAGCTCCTACAATGAGCAGTTCTTC. Amino acid sequence: CASSSQLGASSYNEQFF. Based on the CDR3 plus reference TRBV5-1 and TRBJ2-1, the full variable domain is KAGVTQTPRYLIKTRGQQVTLSCSPISGHRSVSWYQQTPGQGLQFLFEYFSETQRNKGNFPGRFSGRQFSNSRSEMNVSTLELGDSALYLCASSSQLGASSYNEQFFGPGTRLTVL.

With regard to this clone: One end of the junction is discordant with germline, which a read error may explain. The rearrangement links TRBV7-7 to TRBJ2-3; no reliable D call. The CDR3 sequence is 16 residues long. Per germline, CDR1 SSHAT and CDR2 FNYEAQ (reference sequence). The CDR3 loop is CASSLLPSLETDTQYF. For the CDR3, the DNA is TGTGCTAGCAGCTTACTCCCCAGCCTTGAGACAGATACGCAGTATTTT.

The table lists this clone with a count of one. V usage is TRBV5-6 and J usage is TRBJ2-7; no clear D. V lost 3 bases and J lost 2, with 9 bases in between. Germline V CDR1 and CDR2: SGHDT, YYEEEE. The CDR3 extends over 13 amino acids. CDR3 bases: TGTGCCAGCAGCTATGACGGAGCCTACGAGCAGTACTTC. Translated: CASSYDGAYEQYF.

The chain employs TRBV5-1 and TRBJ2-7; D may be TRBD2 (5 bases). Germline assignment: CDR1 SGHRS and CDR2 YFSETQ. The length of the CDR3 is 16 residues. V lost 4 bases and J lost 4, with 21 bases in between. CDR3 nucleotides: TGCGCCAGCAGCAGAAAGGTTCGGGATGGGATTTACGAGCAGTACTTC. Translation: CASSRKVRDGIYEQYF.

The rearrangement joins TRBV7-8 to TRBJ1-5; 7 bases are a match to TRBD1. This CDR3 region has 18 residues. After removal of 2 bases from V and 3 bases from J, the junction contained 13 bases not matched to a gene. The germline gives CDR1 SGHVS, CDR2 FQNEAQ. The CDR3, as DNA: TGTGCCAGCAGCTTACCGCCAGGGGGTTACGGCTCCAATCAGCCCCAGCATTTT. Its protein is CASSLPPGGYGSNQPQHF.